This T cell receptor beta chain comes out of a study of blood T cell repertoires in COVID-19. The germline gives CDR1 MNHEY, CDR2 SVGAGI. V lost 5 bases to trimming and J lost 5 bases; unmatched junction nucleotides: 8. The CDR3 covers 14 residues. Per the authors' pipeline: Reference gene primer amplification yielded estimated nucleated cell counts. TCRdb keeps only in-frame clones here, not all; method: immunoSEQ multiplex PCR. V, J and clone size are those of that table, while D and trimming were read from the DNA. The profile shows 140,000 to 150,000 clones, 85% of them singletons. This receptor was taken from a woman aged 40 to 49 with active or convalescent COVID-19. The genes are TRBV6-5 and TRBJ1-2, with 7 bases matching TRBD1. The sequencing sample was made of peripheral blood. The CDR3 DNA sequence: TGTGCCAGCAGTCGACGGGACAGAGGGTATGGCTACACCTTC. Its translation is CASSRRDRGYGYTF.